Listed here are 25 T cell receptor beta chains from one sample, sequenced in a study of T-cell memory formation after mild COVID-19. MiXCR, applied by TCRdb to the 5' RACE reads, yields one record per CDR3 protein. This sample carries some 54,000 distinct CDR3 sequences, around a tenth of them seen once, and the ten largest clones take roughly 1.2%. The sequenced sample consisted of PBMCs or a T cell subset sorted from them (not recorded which). These receptors were taken from a man aged 18-30 years who had mild COVID-19 (a few samples of this study predate the infection). Cell type and time point are not known.

This clonotype was seen ten or more times. V gene TRBV4-3 combines with J gene TRBJ2-7; TRBD1 aligns across 8 bases. CDR3 size: 14 residues. Unmatched junction bases numbered 7, after V lost 3 bases and J lost 6 bases. The germline V gene has CDR1 LGHNA and CDR2 YSLEER. CDR3 region: CASSHGQGSGEQYF. The CDR3 coding sequence is TGCGCCAGCAGCCATGGACAGGGAAGTGGCGAGCAGTACTTC.

In this sample, this clonotype turned up many times. The CDR3 sequence: CASSLAAGTSGNTIYF. CDR3 bases: TGCGCCAGCAGCTTGGCCGCGGGGACCTCTGGAAACACCATATATTTT. The V call is TRBV5-1, the J call TRBJ1-3; maybe TRBD1 (5 bases). The germline V and J ends were trimmed by 0 bases and 0 bases, with 10 bases remaining between them. Germline V gives CDR1 SGHRS, CDR2 YFSETQ. This CDR3 is 16 amino acids long. Full variable domain (outside the CDR3, taken from reference TRBV5-1 and TRBJ1-3): KAGVTQTPRYLIKTRGQQVTLSCSPISGHRSVSWYQQTPGQGLQFLFEYFSETQRNKGNFPGRFSGRQFSNSRSEMNVSTLELGDSALYLCASSLAAGTSGNTIYFGEGSWLTVV.

This clonotype was counted between two and nine times. The chain is built from TRBV3-1 and TRBJ2-1, with TRBD2 matching 12 bases. The germline gives CDR1 LGHDT, CDR2 YNNKEL (reference sequence). This CDR3 has 17 residues. V trimming: 3 bases; J trimming: 6 bases; junction bases outside the gene matches: 9. CDR3 DNA sequence: TGTGCCAGCAGCCACGGACTAGCGGGACCCATGGGCAATGAGCAGTTCTTC. It yields the protein CASSHGLAGPMGNEQFF.

The chain uses TRBV24-1 and TRBJ2-7, with D unresolved. Germline V CDR1 and CDR2: KGHDR, SFDVKD. Trimming left V 9 bases short and J 3 bases short, with 11 bases between. The CDR3 extends over 12 amino acids. CDR3 nucleotides: TGTGCCACCCTGCGGCCGCTCTACGAGCAGTACTTC. The encoded protein is CATLRPLYEQYF.

This clonotype turned up a few times. The genes are TRBV4-1 and TRBJ2-7; D is perhaps TRBD1 (5 bases). Looked up from germline, CDR1 is MGHRA and CDR2 is YSYEKL. This CDR3 has 15 amino acids. The germline V and J ends were trimmed by 6 bases and 0 bases, with 15 bases remaining between them. The DNA of the CDR3 is TGCGCCAGCAGTCGACAGATTAGGAGCTCCTACGAGCAGTACTTC. Its protein is CASSRQIRSSYEQYF.

The chain couples TRBV7-3 to TRBJ2-2; D possibly corresponds to TRBD1 (6 bases). Germline loops: CDR1 SGHTA, CDR2 FQGTGA. The CDR3 length is 15 residues. V lost 3 bases, J lost 7 bases, and 15 bases lay in between. CDR3 region: CASSFWGPQGGELFF. The CDR3 DNA follows: TGTGCCAGCAGCTTTTGGGGGCCCCAAGGCGGGGAGCTGTTTTTT.

This clonotype was counted only a few times. The rearrangement uses TRBV20-1 and TRBJ2-7, with 7 nucleotides matching TRBD1. The V gene end was trimmed by 0 bases and the J gene end by 7 bases; junction bases not matched to a gene: 6. Germline lookup yields CDR1 DFQATT and CDR2 SNEGSKA (reference sequence). This CDR3 has 13 amino acids. DNA of the CDR3: TGCAGTGCTAGAGAAGTGAGGGGGCCTGAGCAGTACGTC. This translates into CSAREVRGPEQYV.

This clonotype was seen a handful of times. The chain is built from TRBV7-8 and TRBJ1-6; D not certain. The V gene lost 5 bases and the J gene lost 0 bases, with 11 bases spanning the gap. Germline loops: CDR1 SGHVS, CDR2 FQNEAQ. This CDR3 region has 16 residues. The CDR3, as DNA: TGTGCCAGCAGCACCGGGGAAAGCTCCTATAATTCACCCCTCCACTTT. Its translation: CASSTGESSYNSPLHF.

This clonotype was seen more than once but under ten times. V and J are TRBV20-1 and TRBJ1-1; D is unresolved. The CDR3 extends over 13 amino acids. Germline V gene lookup returns CDR1 DFQATT and CDR2 SNEGSKA (reference sequence). The germline V and J ends were trimmed by 3 bases and 2 bases, with 10 bases remaining between them. The CDR3 nucleotides are TGCAGTGCTAGGTGGGGATCAAACACTGAAGCTTTCTTT. Translation gives CSARWGSNTEAFF.

The chain has TRBV20-1 and TRBJ2-7; TRBD1 aligns across 12 bases. The CDR3 is 14 residues long. The junction had 4 bases not matched to a gene; V was cut back by 3 bases and J by 4 bases. Germline CDR1 and CDR2: DFQATT and SNEGSKA (reference sequence). This CDR3 is CSASGDRGRYEQYV. The CDR3 region has the DNA TGCAGTGCTAGCGGGGACAGGGGGCGATACGAGCAGTACGTC.

V is TRBV25-1 and J is TRBJ1-2, with D maybe TRBD1 (5 bases). The CDR3 extends over 16 amino acids. Germline V CDR1 and CDR2: MGHDK, SYGVNS. Trimming took off 3 bases at V and 2 bases at J, with 16 bases between the two ends. The CDR3 loop is CASSEGGAWTNYGYTF. For the CDR3, the DNA is TGTGCCAGCAGTGAGGGAGGGGCCTGGACCAACTATGGCTACACCTTC.

In this sample, this clonotype turned up a few times. The chain couples TRBV5-6 to TRBJ1-2; no firm D call. This CDR3 has 12 amino acids. The V end was cut by 3 bases, the J end by 3 bases, with 6 bases between. Germline CDR1 SGHDT, CDR2 YYEEEE. The chain's CDR3 is CASSSGDYGYTF. As DNA, the CDR3 is TGTGCCAGCAGCTCAGGAGACTATGGCTACACCTTC.

Many counts were recorded for this clonotype. This chain joins TRBV6-2 or TRBV6-3 and TRBJ2-7, with 8 bases that match TRBD1. This CDR3 comprises 13 residues. The J segment lost 3 bases and the V segment lost 2 bases, leaving 0 bases of the junction unmatched. The germline CDR1 and CDR2 sequences are MNHEY and SVGEGT. The CDR3 DNA follows: TGTGCCAGCAGTTACGACAGGGGCTACGAGCAGTACTTC. Translating it yields CASSYDRGYEQYF.

This clonotype has at least ten counts. The V and J genes are TRBV11-2 and TRBJ2-3, with D hard to call. Germline V gene data show CDR1 as SGHAT and CDR2 as FQNNGV. Trimming pared 2 bases from V and 0 bases from J, leaving 6 bases between. The CDR3 has 14 amino acids. This chain's CDR3 is CASSLSLSTDTQYF. The DNA of the CDR3 is TGTGCCAGCAGCTTATCCCTTAGCACAGATACGCAGTATTTT.

The genes are TRBV12-3 or TRBV12-4 and TRBJ1-3; 12 nucleotides match TRBD1. Trimming cost V 5 bases and J 4 bases; bases outside gene matches: 3. This CDR3 region has 15 residues. CDR3 sequence: CASSTGTGGGNTIYF. Written as DNA, the CDR3 is TGTGCCAGCAGTACCGGGACAGGGGGCGGAAACACCATATATTTT.

The V call is TRBV11-2, the J call TRBJ1-1, with D perhaps TRBD1 (5 bases). This CDR3 is built from 14 residues. Germline CDR1 SGHAT, CDR2 FQNNGV. Trimming cost V 7 bases and J 0 bases, with 12 bases left between them. Written as DNA, the CDR3 is TGTGCCAGCACGCGGGACCGAGTGAACACTGAAGCTTTCTTT. Protein sequence: CASTRDRVNTEAFF.

This sequence joins TRBV5-1 and TRBJ1-2; weak D call: TRBD1 (5 bases). Looked up from germline, CDR1 is SGHRS and CDR2 is YFSETQ. Trimming pared 2 bases from V and 5 bases from J, leaving 10 bases between. The length of the CDR3 is 13 residues. CDR3 DNA: TGCGCCAGCAGCTTATCGGGGCCTTATGGCTACACCTTC. Translation gives CASSLSGPYGYTF.

The chain recombines TRBV6-5 with TRBJ2-2, with TRBD2 identical over 7 bases. Germline V gene sequence: CDR1 MNHEY, CDR2 SVGAGI. The ends lost 7 bases at V and 5 bases at J; junction bases unmatched: 10. The CDR3 is 15 residues long. The CDR3 coding sequence is TGTGCCAGCACCGACATGGTCGGGAGGACCGGGGAGCTGTTTTTT. It specifies CASTDMVGRTGELFF.

This clonotype has a handful of counts. The chain recombines TRBV5-4 with TRBJ2-2; 13 bases fit TRBD2. Per the germline V gene, CDR1 is SGHNT and CDR2 is YYREEE (reference sequence). The CDR3 is made up of 17 amino acids. Losses at the gene ends were 1 base for V and 4 bases for J; bases not matched to a gene: 4. CDR3 coding DNA: TGTGCCAGCAGCTTGACTAGCGGGGGGGCTGTCACCGGGGAGCTGTTTTTT. Encoded protein: CASSLTSGGAVTGELFF.

The rearrangement links TRBV5-1 to TRBJ2-5; D gene unclear. In germline, CDR1 is SGHRS, CDR2 YFSETQ. Between the trimmed V and J ends, which lost 1 base and 3 bases, there was a span of 13 bases. The CDR3 is made up of 15 amino acids. The DNA for the CDR3 is TGCGCCAGCAGCTTGTTGGCCGCAGCAAAAGAGACCCAGTACTTC. Translated: CASSLLAAAKETQYF.

Ten or more counts support this clonotype. The chain joins TRBV14 to TRBJ2-1; no definite D call. The CDR3 sequence is 15 residues long. Germline V CDR1 and CDR2: SGHDN, FVKESK. V was trimmed by 3 bases and J by 0 bases, leaving 9 bases between them. The CDR3 here is CASSQMGSSYNEQFF. CDR3 coding DNA: TGTGCCAGCAGCCAGATGGGAAGCTCCTACAATGAGCAGTTCTTC.

The chain uses TRBV7-2 and TRBJ2-7; D not certain. Germline V gene lookup returns CDR1 SGHTA and CDR2 FQGNSA. This CDR3 is built from 14 residues. V was pared by 5 bases and J by 2 bases, with 13 bases between. The CDR3 region is CASSPWTGAYEQYF. For the CDR3, the DNA is TGTGCCAGCAGCCCATGGACCGGAGCCTACGAGCAGTACTTC.

This chain connects TRBV24-1 to TRBJ2-3, with D perhaps given as TRBD1 or TRBD2 (5 bases each). This CDR3 spans 15 amino acids. The germline V and J ends were trimmed by 5 bases and 8 bases, with 19 bases remaining between them. The germline V gene has CDR1 KGHDR and CDR2 SFDVKD. The CDR3: CATSVRDRESGTQYF. The CDR3 nucleotides read TGTGCCACCAGTGTCCGGGACCGCGAGTCGGGTACGCAGTATTTT.

This clonotype was found a few times. CDR3 sequence reads: CASSSLWGYTEAFF. The CDR3 DNA reads as TGTGCCAGCAGCTCCCTTTGGGGGTACACTGAAGCTTTCTTT. This chain joins TRBV7-9 and TRBJ1-1; D is perhaps TRBD1 (5 bases). Trimming pared 4 bases from V and 3 bases from J, leaving 12 bases between. Germline assignment: CDR1 SEHNR and CDR2 FQNEAQ (reference sequence). The CDR3 sequence is 14 residues long.

The rearrangement joins TRBV12-3 or TRBV12-4 to TRBJ1-1; TRBD1 matches 10 bases. The CDR3 length is 13 residues. V gave up 6 bases and J gave up 14 bases; unmatched junction bases: 12. The DNA of the CDR3 is TGTGCCAGCAGCCGGGGGGGGACAGGGGAAAAATTCTTT. As protein: CASSRGGTGEKFF.